The 11 T cell receptor beta chains below all came from one sample that was sequenced in a study of monozygotic twins with inflammatory bowel disease. TCRdb reprocessed the 5' RACE reads, with one entry per CDR3 protein and no DNA. The sample includes about 380,000 distinct CDR3 sequences. The sample consisted of blood. All receptors derive from a human donor with ulcerative colitis or Crohn's disease, or a healthy co-twin of an affected twin (not recorded which).

The chain links TRBV19 to TRBJ2-1. CDR1 and CDR2 from the germline V gene are LNHDA and SQIVND (reference sequence). The CDR3 sequence is 15 residues long. CDR3 in amino acids: CASSIDPGFYDEQFF.

The chain has TRBV3-1 and TRBJ1-2; TCRdb picks TRBD1, but there is no DNA to check that call. The CDR3 is 12 amino acids. Looked up from germline, CDR1 is LGHDT and CDR2 is YNNKEL (reference sequence). CDR3: CASTMGDYGYTF.

This chain uses TRBV5-1 with TRBJ1-5; lacking DNA, the TRBD1 call made by TCRdb goes unchecked. Germline V gene lookup returns CDR1 SGHRS and CDR2 YFSETQ. The CDR3 is 16 amino acids. CDR3 sequence: CASSPGSQLGNQPQHF.

CDR3 residues: CSARDRRPEKLFF. The genes are TRBV20-1 and TRBJ1-4; TCRdb's D call, TRBD1, is unchecked because there is no DNA. In germline, CDR1 is DFQATT, CDR2 SNEGSKA (reference sequence). The length of the CDR3 is 13 residues.

The CDR3 loop reads CSVNINTGELFF. J is TRBJ2-2 and V is TRBV29-1. The CDR3 has 12 residues. CDR1 SQVTM and CDR2 ANQGSEA come from the germline V gene.

The chain links TRBV29-1 to TRBJ2-2; no DNA is available, so the TRBD1 call from TCRdb remains unchecked. The CDR3 is made up of 14 amino acids. Germline V gene sequence: CDR1 SQVTM, CDR2 ANQGSEA. CDR3 region: CSVTGQSNTGELFF.

The chain couples TRBV27 to TRBJ1-1; the TRBD1 assignment by TCRdb is unverifiable without DNA. The CDR3 covers 13 residues. Per germline, CDR1 MNHEY and CDR2 SMNVEV (reference sequence). The CDR3 here is CAVRKGLNTEAFF.

V and J are TRBV20-1 and TRBJ2-1. Per the germline V gene, CDR1 is DFQATT and CDR2 is SNEGSKA (reference sequence). CDR3 length: 15 residues. CDR3 region: CSARDPSSSNNEQFF.

The chain is built from TRBV4-2 and TRBJ1-3. This CDR3 has 16 amino acids. Germline V gene sequence: CDR1 LGHNA, CDR2 YNFKEQ. The CDR3 is CASSQNGIRSGNTIYF.

The chain is built from TRBV5-1 and TRBJ1-1; the D call of TRBD1 rests on TCRdb alone, since no DNA is present to check it. The CDR3 has 14 amino acids. The germline V gene has CDR1 SGHRS and CDR2 YFSETQ. The CDR3 loop is CASSPLAQGTEAFF.

The chain recombines TRBV20-1 with TRBJ2-5; TCRdb's assignment of TRBD2 cannot be checked, as there is no DNA. This CDR3 has 17 amino acids. Germline CDR1 is DFQATT and CDR2 is SNEGSKA (reference sequence). The CDR3 protein is CSANALAGDSLQETQYF.